The source of this T cell receptor beta chain is a study of ipilimumab plus nivolumab after autologous stem cell transplantation. Study-level results: TCR repertoire, Treg phenotype and gut microbiota reportedly support more study of this approach.

There are 13 residues in the CDR3. From germline, CDR1 is MGHDK and CDR2 SYGVNS. The ends lost 6 bases at V and 1 base at J; junction bases unmatched: 2. Here immunoSEQ multiplex PCR was the method, and the copy in TCRdb shows in-frame clones only, minus some. The top ten clones hold around a quarter of a sample with roughly 23,000 clones, roughly 74% of them seen once. Worth noting for this clone: No antigen is known for it.

The chain has TRBV25-1 and TRBJ2-5; 7 bases agree with TRBD1. The specimen comprised PBMCs, sampled in a trial of ipilimumab plus nivolumab as post-transplant consolidation. The receptor was derived from a male donor with diffuse large B-cell lymphoma. The CDR3: CASRGQFQETQYF. CDR3 sequence (DNA): TGTGCCAGCAGGGGACAGTTCCAAGAGACCCAGTACTTC.